The present T cell receptor beta chain was sequenced within a study of post-analysis software for immune sequencing data. Study-wide background: The disease courses covered relapsing-remitting, secondary progressive and progressive-relapsing multiple sclerosis.

Of note for this clonotype: The antigen remains unidentified.

Unique molecular identifiers were present in the TCR beta cDNA libraries. T cells numbering roughly 0.95 to 10 million gave rise to roughly 0.5 million cDNA molecules. TCRdb re-derived calls from the PCR reads in MiXCR, one entry per CDR3 protein. The data show 600,000 to 750,000 distinct CDR3 sequences, more than 50% seen once. This CDR3 is 16 amino acids long. The trim removed 5 bases at V and 1 base at J, leaving 8 bases unmatched. General study findings and limits: Five TRBV segments were more frequent in patients than controls; TRBV5-6, TRBV5-1 and TRBV20-1 belonged to this group. Multiple sclerosis patients had significantly lower normalized Chao1 diversity than controls. The F measure placed samples prepared in the same batch into strongly shared clusters.

The receptor was isolated from a girl aged 2 to 9 with multiple sclerosis. The chain is built from TRBV12-3 or TRBV12-4 and TRBJ2-3; 8 bases agree with TRBD2. Sequenced: blood. CDR3 in DNA: TGTGCCAGCAGTACCCTAAGAGCGGGGGGCACAGATACGCAGTATTTT. The encoded protein is CASSTLRAGGTDTQYF.